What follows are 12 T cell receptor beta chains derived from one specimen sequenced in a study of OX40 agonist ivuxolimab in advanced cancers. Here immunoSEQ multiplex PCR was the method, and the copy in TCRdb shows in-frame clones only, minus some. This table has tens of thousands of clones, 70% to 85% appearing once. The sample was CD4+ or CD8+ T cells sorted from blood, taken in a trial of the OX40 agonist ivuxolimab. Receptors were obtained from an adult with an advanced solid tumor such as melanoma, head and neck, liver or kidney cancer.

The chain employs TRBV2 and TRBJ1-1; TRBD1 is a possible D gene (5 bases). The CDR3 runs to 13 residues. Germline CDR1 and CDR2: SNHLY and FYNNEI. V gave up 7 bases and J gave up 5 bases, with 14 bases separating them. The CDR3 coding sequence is TGTGCCAGCACGCGGACACCGAGAACTGAAGCTTTCTTT. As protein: CASTRTPRTEAFF.

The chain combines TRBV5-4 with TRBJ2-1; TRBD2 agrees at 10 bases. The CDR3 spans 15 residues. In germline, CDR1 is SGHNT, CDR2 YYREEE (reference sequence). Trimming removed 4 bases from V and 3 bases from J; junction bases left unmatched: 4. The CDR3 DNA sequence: TGTGCCAGCAGCCCCGGGACTAGCGACTACAATGAGCAGTTCTTC. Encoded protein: CASSPGTSDYNEQFF.

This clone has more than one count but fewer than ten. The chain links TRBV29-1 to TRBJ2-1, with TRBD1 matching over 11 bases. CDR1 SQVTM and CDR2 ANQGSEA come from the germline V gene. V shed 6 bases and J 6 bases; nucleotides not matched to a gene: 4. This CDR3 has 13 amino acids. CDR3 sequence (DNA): TGCAGCGTCTGGGACAGGGGGTCCAATGAGCAGTTCTTC. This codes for CSVWDRGSNEQFF.

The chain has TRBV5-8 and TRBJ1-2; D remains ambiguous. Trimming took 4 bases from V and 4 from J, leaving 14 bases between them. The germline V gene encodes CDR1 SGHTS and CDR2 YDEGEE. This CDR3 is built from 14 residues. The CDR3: CASSQDKGPYGYTF. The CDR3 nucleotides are TGTGCCAGCAGCCAAGATAAGGGCCCCTATGGCTACACCTTC. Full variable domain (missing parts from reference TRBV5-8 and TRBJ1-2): EAGVTQSPTHLIKTRGQQATLRCSPISGHTSVYWYQQALGLGLQFLLWYDEGEERNRGNFPPRFSGRQFPNYSSELNVNALELEDSALYLCASSQDKGPYGYTFGSGTRLTVV.

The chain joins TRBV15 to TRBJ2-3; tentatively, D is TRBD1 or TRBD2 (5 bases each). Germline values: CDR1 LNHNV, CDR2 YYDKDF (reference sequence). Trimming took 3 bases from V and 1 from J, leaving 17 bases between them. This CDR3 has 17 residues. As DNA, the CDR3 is TGTGCCACCAGCAGTGATAGAGGGGCGAGCGGCACAGATACGCAGTATTTT. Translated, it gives CATSSDRGASGTDTQYF.

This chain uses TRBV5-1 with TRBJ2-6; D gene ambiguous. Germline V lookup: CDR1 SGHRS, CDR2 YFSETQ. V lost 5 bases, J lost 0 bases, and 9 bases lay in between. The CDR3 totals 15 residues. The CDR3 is CASRAGRSGANVLTF. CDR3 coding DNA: TGCGCCAGCAGAGCCGGCCGCTCTGGGGCCAACGTCCTGACTTTC.

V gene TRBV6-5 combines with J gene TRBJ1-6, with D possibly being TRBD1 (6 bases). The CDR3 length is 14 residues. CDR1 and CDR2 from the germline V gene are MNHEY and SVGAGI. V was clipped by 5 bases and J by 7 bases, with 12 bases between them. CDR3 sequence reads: CASSEGGYNSPLHF. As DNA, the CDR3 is TGTGCCAGCAGTGAGGGGGGTTACAATTCACCCCTCCACTTT.

The CDR3 here is CASSLDSSQVEAFF. The CDR3 DNA sequence: TGTGCCAGCAGCTTGGACAGCTCCCAGGTAGAGGCTTTCTTT. The chain combines TRBV5-4 with TRBJ1-1, with D uncertain. V lost 0 bases and J 11 bases, leaving 17 bases between the germline ends. This CDR3 contains 14 residues. Germline V CDR1 and CDR2: SGHNT, YYREEE (reference sequence).

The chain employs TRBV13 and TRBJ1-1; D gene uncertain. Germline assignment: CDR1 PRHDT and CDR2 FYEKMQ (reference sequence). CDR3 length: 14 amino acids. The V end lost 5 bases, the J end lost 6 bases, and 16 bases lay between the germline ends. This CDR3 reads CASSPTPLGAEAFF. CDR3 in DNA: TGTGCCAGCAGCCCAACGCCGCTAGGAGCTGAAGCTTTCTTT.

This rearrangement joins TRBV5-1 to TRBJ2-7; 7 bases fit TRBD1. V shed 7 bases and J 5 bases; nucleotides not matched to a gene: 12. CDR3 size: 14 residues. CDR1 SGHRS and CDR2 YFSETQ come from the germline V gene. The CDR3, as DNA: TGCGCCAGCTCAACTGGGGGACAGACCAACGAGCAGTACTTC. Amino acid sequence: CASSTGGQTNEQYF.

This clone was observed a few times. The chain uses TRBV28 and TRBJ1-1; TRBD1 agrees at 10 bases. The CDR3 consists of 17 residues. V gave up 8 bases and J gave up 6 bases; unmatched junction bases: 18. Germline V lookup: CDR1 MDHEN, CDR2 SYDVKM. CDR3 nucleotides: TGTGCCAGCCCCCCCGACAGGGGGCGAGGATTAGCCTCTGAAGCTTTCTTT. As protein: CASPPDRGRGLASEAFF.

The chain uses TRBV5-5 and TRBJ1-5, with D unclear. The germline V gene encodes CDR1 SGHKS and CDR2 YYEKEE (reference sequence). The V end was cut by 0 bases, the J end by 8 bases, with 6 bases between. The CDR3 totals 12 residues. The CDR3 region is CASSLGGEPQHF. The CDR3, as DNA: TGTGCCAGCAGCTTGGGGGGAGAGCCCCAGCATTTT. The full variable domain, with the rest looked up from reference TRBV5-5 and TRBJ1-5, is DAGVTQSPTHLIKTRGQQVTLRCSPISGHKSVSWYQQVLGQGPQFIFQYYEKEERGRGNFPDRFSARQFPNYSSELNVNALLLGDSALYLCASSLGGEPQHFGDGTRLSIL.